The 14 T cell receptor beta chains below come from one sample, sequenced in a study of blood T cell repertoires in COVID-19. Clones were read by immunoSEQ multiplex PCR, and TCRdb kept only the in-frame ones, dropping some. This repertoire shows some 120,000 clones, over 70% found once; its top ten account for under 6%. The sequencing input was peripheral blood. The receptors derive from a man older than 75 with active or convalescent COVID-19.

This clone turned up a few times. This rearrangement joins TRBV5-4 to TRBJ2-1, with 9 nucleotides matching TRBD1. The junction had 2 bases not matched to a gene; V was cut back by 0 bases and J by 4 bases. This CDR3 spans 15 amino acids. Germline values: CDR1 SGHNT, CDR2 YYREEE (reference sequence). CDR3 sequence reads: CASSLDRGQYNEQFF. The CDR3 DNA reads as TGTGCCAGCAGCTTGGACAGGGGGCAGTACAATGAGCAGTTCTTC. Filled out from reference TRBV5-4 and TRBJ2-1, the complete variable domain reads ETGVTQSPTHLIKTRGQQVTLRCSSQSGHNTVSWYQQALGQGPQFIFQYYREEENGRGNFPPRFSGLQFPNYSSELNVNALELDDSALYLCASSLDRGQYNEQFFGPGTRLTVL.

The gene calls are TRBV21-1 and TRBJ2-5; the tabulated D call, TRBD2, remains unverified against the DNA. TRBV21-1 is marked as a pseudogene. CDR3 length equals 17 residues. CDR3: CASSKSSRGKNWETQYF. In nucleotides, the CDR3 is TGTGCCAGCAGCAAGAGTTCACGGGGTAAGAATTGGGAGACCCAGTACTTC.

The CDR3 spells CASSTPLRAKGQPQHF. CDR3 coding DNA: TGTGCCAGCAGTACCCCTCTCAGGGCCAAAGGGCAGCCCCAGCATTTT. The chain joins TRBV28 to TRBJ1-5, with D tentatively TRBD1 (5 bases). The V end was cut by 5 bases, the J end by 7 bases, with 21 bases between. CDR1 and CDR2 from the germline V gene are MDHEN and SYDVKM. The CDR3 runs to 16 residues. Drawing the rest from reference TRBV28 and TRBJ1-5, the complete variable domain is DVKVTQSSRYLVKRTGEKVFLECVQDMDHENMFWYRQDPGLGLRLIYFSYDVKMKEKGDIPEGYSVSREKKERFSLILESASTNQTSMYLCASSTPLRAKGQPQHFGDGTRLSIL.

This rearrangement joins TRBV4-1 to TRBJ2-1; 7 positions match TRBD1. CDR1 and CDR2 (germline): MGHRA, YSYEKL. The J segment lost 5 bases and the V segment lost 4 bases, leaving 5 bases of the junction unmatched. This CDR3 region has 14 residues. CDR3 coding DNA: TGCGCCAGCAGCCTTTTCGACAGGGACAATGAGCAGTTCTTC. Translated: CASSLFDRDNEQFF.

The chain is built from TRBV7-9 and TRBJ1-1; D is unclear. Deletions cut 5 bases from V and 7 bases from J, with 11 bases between. This CDR3 spans 12 amino acids. Germline V gene data show CDR1 as SEHNR and CDR2 as FQNEAQ (reference sequence). CDR3 amino acids: CASSPTPGEAFF. CDR3 sequence (DNA): TGTGCCAGCAGCCCAACGCCCGGTGAAGCTTTCTTT.

The V call is TRBV7-6, the J call TRBJ2-7, with TRBD2 identical over 12 bases. With V trimmed by 5 bases and J by 6 bases, 14 bases remained unmatched. Germline CDR1 and CDR2: SGHVS and FNYEAQ. This CDR3 is 17 amino acids long. The CDR3 region is CASSPDGTSGGLVEQYF. CDR3 in DNA: TGTGCCAGCAGCCCAGACGGCACTAGCGGGGGGTTGGTCGAGCAGTACTTC.

This clone was detected only once. The chain carries TRBV3-1 (or the pseudogene TRBV3-2) and TRBJ2-7, with TRBD1 identical over 8 bases. The CDR3 has 15 amino acids. J was trimmed by 3 bases and V by 4 bases; bases with no gene match: 8. Germline-derived CDR1 and CDR2 are LGHDT and YNNKEL (reference sequence). The CDR3 spells CASSLLGTGGYEQYF. CDR3 DNA sequence: TGTGCCAGCAGCCTCCTGGGAACAGGGGGCTACGAGCAGTACTTC.

The gene calls are TRBV21-1 and TRBJ2-7; the table's D call of TRBD2 was not tested on the DNA. TRBV21-1 is recorded as a pseudogene. This CDR3 is 12 amino acids long. DNA for the CDR3: TGTGCCAGCAGCAAAGTATCCTACGAGCAGTACTTC. It yields the protein CASSKVSYEQYF.

The rearrangement joins TRBV29-1 to TRBJ2-1; no clear D gene. Germline V gene lookup returns CDR1 SQVTM and CDR2 ANQGSEA. V lost 3 bases and J lost 0, with 12 bases in between. The length of the CDR3 is 15 residues. The CDR3 DNA sequence: TGCAGCGTTGACTTGGTAAAGAGCTCCTACAATGAGCAGTTCTTC. Residues: CSVDLVKSSYNEQFF.

This chain links TRBV12-3 or TRBV12-4 with TRBJ2-5; tentatively, D is TRBD2 (6 bases). V lost 5 bases and J lost 1, with 8 bases in between. The CDR3 contains 13 residues. Here the CDR3 reads CASSHSGQETQYF. CDR3 nucleotides: TGTGCCAGCAGTCATAGCGGCCAAGAGACCCAGTACTTC.

V usage is TRBV15 and J usage is TRBJ2-7, with a tentative D call TRBD1 (6 bases). Trimming took 3 bases from V and 0 from J, leaving 12 bases between them. Germline assignment: CDR1 LNHNV and CDR2 YYDKDF (reference sequence). The CDR3 length is 15 residues. In DNA form, the CDR3 reads TGTGCCACCAGCAGCCAGGGGTCCCTCTCCTACGAGCAGTACTTC. Translated, it gives CATSSQGSLSYEQYF.

This clone was recorded only once. The chain carries TRBV15 and TRBJ2-7; 8 bases align to TRBD1. Trimming cost V 5 bases and J 4 bases; bases outside gene matches: 7. Germline CDR1 and CDR2: LNHNV and YYDKDF (reference sequence). This CDR3 comprises 14 residues. CDR3 sequence (DNA): TGTGCCACCAGCCCAGATGGACAGGGTTACGAGCAGTACTTC. As protein: CATSPDGQGYEQYF.

The V and J genes are TRBV4-2 and TRBJ1-3; D might be TRBD1 (6 bases). V lost 0 bases and J 0 bases, leaving 12 bases between the germline ends. The CDR3 is made up of 17 amino acids. CDR1 LGHNA and CDR2 YNFKEQ come from the germline V gene. The chain's CDR3 is CASSQDPDRYSGNTIYF. The CDR3 DNA reads as TGTGCCAGCAGCCAAGATCCGGACAGATACTCTGGAAACACCATATATTTT.

The genes are TRBV10-3 and TRBJ2-2; a weak D match, TRBD1 (6 bases). Between the trimmed V and J ends, which lost 11 bases and 7 bases, there was a span of 17 bases. Germline CDR1 is ENHRY and CDR2 is SYGVKD. The CDR3 has 13 residues. In nucleotides, the CDR3 is TGTGCCGCCCAACAGGGCGGCGGCGGGGAGCTGTTTTTT. Translating it yields CAAQQGGGGELFF.